Below are 9 T cell receptor beta chains sequenced from a single sample in a study of regulatory T cells in long-lasting Graves disease. This sample's time point: persistent/refractory GD, antithyroid drugs over 5 years with positive TRAb. PBMC-extracted RNA yielded the TCR library. With iRepertoire HTBI primers and Arm-PCR of CDR3 regions, TCR beta libraries were built. TCRdb independently ran MiXCR on the multiplex PCR reads; one entry per CDR3 protein. The table lists a few hundred thousand distinct CDR3 sequences, 20% to 25% of them singletons, with more than 50% in the top ten. The sample was peripheral blood mononuclear cells (PBMCs), taken when the disease was refractory, from a patient treated with antithyroid drugs. The receptor source for this set is a female donor with Graves disease.

This clonotype came up once. J is TRBJ2-2 and V is TRBV19; 15 bases line up with TRBD2. V trimming: 4 bases; J trimming: 5 bases; junction bases outside the gene matches: 5. Germline loops: CDR1 LNHDA, CDR2 SQIVND (reference sequence). CDR3 length equals 17 residues. CDR3 sequence: CASSRRTSGRGTGELFF. CDR3 DNA: TGTGCCAGTAGTAGAAGGACTAGCGGGAGGGGGACCGGGGAGCTGTTTTTT.

On this clonotype: This may come from a read error, since a much larger clone is one base off. The V and J genes are TRBV27 and TRBJ2-5, with D perhaps TRBD1 (5 bases). The germline gives CDR1 MNHEY, CDR2 SMNVEV (reference sequence). This CDR3 contains 14 residues. The CDR3 sequence: CAGSSPGLGETQYF. The CDR3 nucleotides read TGTGCCGGCAGTTCCCCAGGGCTGGGGGAGACCCAGTACTTC.

The rearrangement uses TRBV18 and TRBJ1-1; tentatively, D is TRBD1 (5 bases). This CDR3 has 12 residues. Germline assignment: CDR1 KGHSH and CDR2 LQKENI. V dropped 2 bases and J dropped 7 bases, with 8 bases sitting between them. The CDR3 here is CASSPGDGEAFF. The DNA for the CDR3 is TGTGCCAGCTCACCAGGGGACGGTGAAGCTTTCTTT.

This clonotype was counted many times. The chain couples TRBV7-9 to TRBJ2-5; no clear D gene. The CDR3 covers 13 residues. Germline V CDR1 and CDR2: SEHNR, FQNEAQ (reference sequence). V was shortened by 2 bases and J by 1 base, with 5 bases between the two germline ends. CDR3 sequence reads: CASSLPSQETQYF. The CDR3 nucleotides read TGTGCCAGCAGCTTACCGTCCCAAGAGACCCAGTACTTC.

The V call is TRBV30, the J call TRBJ1-5, with TRBD1 matching over 7 bases. This CDR3 spans 13 amino acids. Trimming at V came to 3 bases and at J to 4 bases, leaving 3 bases not matched to a gene. The germline gives CDR1 GTSNPN, CDR2 SVGIG (reference sequence). The CDR3 DNA sequence: TGTGCCTGGAGCGGGACAGAGAATCAGCCCCAGCATTTT. It codes for CAWSGTENQPQHF.

At least ten counts were recorded for this clonotype. The gene calls are TRBV10-3 and TRBJ1-2; 9 bases are shared with TRBD1. Trimming removed 6 bases from V and 4 bases from J; junction bases left unmatched: 12. This CDR3 contains 16 residues. CDR1 and CDR2 from the germline V gene are ENHRY and SYGVKD. The CDR3 loop is CAIRPGQGFSGYGYTF. CDR3 nucleotide sequence: TGTGCCATCAGACCGGGACAGGGATTTTCAGGCTATGGCTACACCTTC.

This clonotype was observed a few times. The rearrangement joins TRBV7-2 to TRBJ1-1, with D possibly matching TRBD1 (5 bases). The length of the CDR3 is 18 residues. Trimming left V 0 bases short and J 1 base short, with 18 bases between. Germline CDR1 and CDR2: SGHTA and FQGNSA. CDR3 nucleotide sequence: TGTGCCAGCAGCTTAGCTCCCGACAGCCCGCTTAAGAACACTGAAGCTTTCTTT. The encoded protein is CASSLAPDSPLKNTEAFF.

This clonotype was recorded many times. V is TRBV6-1 and J is TRBJ2-7; 7 bases line up with TRBD1. Germline CDR1 and CDR2: MNHNS and SASEGT. V was clipped by 1 base and J by 5 bases; unmatched bases: 5. The length of the CDR3 is 14 residues. Here the CDR3 DNA reads TGTGCCAGCAGTGAAGGGGACAGACCCGACGAGCAGTACTTC. The encoded protein is CASSEGDRPDEQYF.

Many counts were recorded for this clonotype. This chain uses TRBV2 with TRBJ2-5, with TRBD1 matching 7 bases. This CDR3 spans 14 amino acids. V lost 6 bases to trimming and J lost 2 bases; unmatched junction nucleotides: 6. CDR1 SNHLY and CDR2 FYNNEI come from the germline V gene. The CDR3 sequence: CASRFRQGQETQYF. CDR3 in DNA: TGTGCCAGCAGATTCAGACAGGGTCAAGAGACCCAGTACTTC.